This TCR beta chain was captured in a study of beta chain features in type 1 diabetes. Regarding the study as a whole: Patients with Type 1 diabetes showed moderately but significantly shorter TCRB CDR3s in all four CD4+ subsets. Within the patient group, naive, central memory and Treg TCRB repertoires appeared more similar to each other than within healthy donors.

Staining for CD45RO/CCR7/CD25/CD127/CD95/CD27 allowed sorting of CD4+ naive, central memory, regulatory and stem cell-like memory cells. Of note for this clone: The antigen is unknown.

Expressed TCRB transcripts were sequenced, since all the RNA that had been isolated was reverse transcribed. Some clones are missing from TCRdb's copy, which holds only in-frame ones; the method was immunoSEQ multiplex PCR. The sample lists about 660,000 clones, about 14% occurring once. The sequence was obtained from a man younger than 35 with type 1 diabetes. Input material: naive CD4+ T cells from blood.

This CDR3 is CASSLGGAGLSNTGELFF. In nucleotides, the CDR3 is TGTGCCAGCAGCTTAGGAGGCGCGGGGCTGTCTAACACCGGGGAGCTGTTTTTT. The chain carries TRBV13 and TRBJ2-2, with a tentative D call TRBD2 (6 bases). Looked up from germline, CDR1 is PRHDT and CDR2 is FYEKMQ (reference sequence). V dropped 0 bases and J dropped 2 bases, with 16 bases sitting between them. The CDR3 consists of 18 residues.